This entry describes one T cell receptor (beta chain). This entry is derived from a study of CXCR3-negative and CXCR3-positive naive CD8 T cells. With UMI labels, 5' RACE was used to prepare the TRB cDNA libraries. After re-calling the 5' RACE reads, TCRdb lists one entry per CDR3 protein, DNA absent. This table lists tens of thousands of distinct CDR3 sequences. The specimen was memory CD8+ T cells from blood. The receptor was derived from a human donor in good health. Some clones in this sample may be carry-over from other donors' samples.

The CDR3 protein is CSAGTGAGSGYGYTF. The V call is TRBV29-1, the J call TRBJ1-2; lacking DNA, the TRBD1 call made by TCRdb goes unchecked. The CDR3 length is 15 residues. Germline CDR1 is SQVTM and CDR2 is ANQGSEA.